Presented here are 24 T cell receptor beta chains from one specimen sequenced in a study of T cells after yellow fever vaccination. TCRdb called the 5' RACE reads again in MiXCR, with one record for every CDR3 protein. The sample has over 150,000 distinct CDR3 sequences, approximately 6.8% seen once; the top ten hold approximately 2.4%. The specimen comprised CD4+ T cells sorted from PBMCs, sampled 5 days after the first yellow fever vaccination. The receptors were gathered from a young man who received the YFV17D yellow fever vaccine.

The rearrangement uses TRBV13 and TRBJ2-2; D uncertain. Germline lookup yields CDR1 PRHDT and CDR2 FYEKMQ (reference sequence). Deletions cut 8 bases from V and 6 bases from J, with 10 bases between. The CDR3 extends over 12 amino acids. The CDR3 sequence: CASGRWAGELFF. The CDR3 DNA is TGTGCCAGCGGTCGCTGGGCCGGGGAGCTGTTTTTT.

This clonotype has at least ten counts. The chain combines TRBV24-1 with TRBJ2-2; TRBD2 is a possible D gene (6 bases). The V gene lost 4 bases and the J gene lost 4 bases, with 12 bases spanning the gap. This CDR3 contains 15 residues. CDR1 and CDR2 (germline): KGHDR, SFDVKD. This CDR3 reads CATSESGRSTGELFF. CDR3 in DNA: TGTGCCACCAGTGAATCCGGGAGAAGCACCGGGGAGCTGTTTTTT.

A few counts support this clonotype. The V gene is TRBV28, the J gene TRBJ2-7; 7 bases match TRBD2. The CDR3 runs to 15 residues. Germline V gene data show CDR1 as MDHEN and CDR2 as SYDVKM. V trimming: 5 bases; J trimming: 3 bases; junction bases outside the gene matches: 10. The CDR3 is CASSPGGAGRYEQYF. The CDR3 DNA follows: TGTGCCAGCAGTCCGGGGGGAGCGGGGCGCTACGAGCAGTACTTC.

This clonotype occurred many times. V and J are TRBV15 and TRBJ1-4; 7 bases fit TRBD1. Germline CDR1 and CDR2: LNHNV and YYDKDF (reference sequence). CDR3 length: 16 residues. The V and J ends lost 3 bases and 3 bases, in that order; junction bases with no gene match: 7. DNA for the CDR3: TGTGCCACCAGCAGTGCCTGGGGACAGCCTAATGAAAAACTGTTTTTT. It yields the protein CATSSAWGQPNEKLFF.

This clonotype was recorded a few times. The chain joins TRBV10-3 to TRBJ2-2; no firm D call. The V end was cut by 5 bases, the J end by 0 bases, with 13 bases between. Germline CDR1 ENHRY, CDR2 SYGVKD. CDR3 length: 16 amino acids. CDR3 DNA sequence: TGTGCCATCAGTAAAGTGGTTGGGGCGAACACCGGGGAGCTGTTTTTT. Its protein product is CAISKVVGANTGELFF.

This clonotype was found a few times. The J gene is TRBJ2-7, the V gene TRBV11-1; 8 nucleotides align to TRBD2. CDR3 size: 18 residues. J was trimmed by 6 bases and V by 3 bases; bases with no gene match: 19. Germline CDR1 is SGHAT and CDR2 is FQDESV (reference sequence). The CDR3 loop is CASSFGLIGGTSPSEQYF. CDR3 coding DNA: TGTGCCAGCAGCTTCGGGTTGATTGGCGGGACTAGTCCCTCCGAGCAGTACTTC. The full variable domain, with the rest looked up from reference TRBV11-1 and TRBJ2-7, is EAEVAQSPRYKITEKSQAVAFWCDPISGHATLYWYRQILGQGPELLVQFQDESVVDDSQLPKDRFSAERLKGVDSTLKIQPAELGDSAMYLCASSFGLIGGTSPSEQYFGPGTRLTVT.

This clonotype was counted many times. The rearrangement joins TRBV7-2 to TRBJ2-3; no definite D call. From germline, CDR1 is SGHTA and CDR2 FQGNSA. V was cut by 3 bases and J by 6 bases, with 4 bases left in between. This CDR3 comprises 11 residues. CDR3 protein: CASSFSDTQYF. In DNA, the CDR3 is TGTGCCAGCAGCTTCTCGGATACGCAGTATTTT.

In its sample, this clonotype was seen once. The CDR3 region is CASSLGRGLRANVLTF. CDR3 in DNA: TGTGCCAGCAGTTTAGGCAGGGGATTGAGGGCCAACGTCCTGACTTTC. The chain joins TRBV12-3 or TRBV12-4 to TRBJ2-6; perhaps TRBD1 as D (6 bases). The CDR3 length is 16 residues. V lost 1 base to trimming and J lost 5 bases, with 12 bases between them.

There are many counts of this clonotype. The chain has TRBV12-3 or TRBV12-4 and TRBJ2-5; the match to TRBD2 covers 12 bases. The CDR3 totals 16 residues. The J segment lost 4 bases and the V segment lost 3 bases, leaving 6 bases of the junction unmatched. The CDR3 coding sequence is TGTGCCAGCAGTTTCCGTGCTAGCGGGGGGGGAGAGACCCAGTACTTC. It codes for CASSFRASGGGETQYF.

This clonotype was detected many times. The chain joins TRBV24-1 to TRBJ1-2, with TRBD1 identical over 7 bases. The CDR3 loop spans 16 amino acids. V lost 4 bases, J lost 4 bases, and 11 bases stayed unmatched. Germline assignment: CDR1 KGHDR and CDR2 SFDVKD. CDR3: CATSDPGQPSGYGYTF. The CDR3 coding sequence is TGTGCCACCAGTGACCCGGGACAGCCCTCGGGCTATGGCTACACCTTC.

This clonotype was counted between two and nine times. This rearrangement joins TRBV27 to TRBJ2-3; TRBD1 aligns across 7 bases. CDR3 length: 18 amino acids. V trimming: 6 bases; J trimming: 5 bases; junction bases outside the gene matches: 20. Germline CDR1 and CDR2: MNHEY and SMNVEV (reference sequence). The CDR3 DNA reads as TGTGCCAGCAGGGGCCCTAAGGGGGCCGCCCCTACCCGAGATACGCAGTATTTT. Translation gives CASRGPKGAAPTRDTQYF.

This clonotype was seen repeatedly, ten times or more. CDR3 sequence: CASSQDGIAGGLAKNIQYF. The DNA of the CDR3 is TGTGCCAGCAGCCAAGATGGAATAGCGGGGGGCTTAGCCAAAAACATTCAGTACTTC. The chain links TRBV4-2 to TRBJ2-4; 10 nucleotides agree with TRBD2. CDR1 and CDR2 (germline): LGHNA, YNFKEQ. The CDR3 contains 19 residues. Trimming cost V 0 bases and J 0 bases; bases outside gene matches: 8.

In its sample, this clonotype was seen a few times. The rearrangement uses TRBV5-1 and TRBJ2-7; tentatively, D is TRBD2 (7 bases). The CDR3 totals 15 residues. Germline V gene lookup returns CDR1 SGHRS and CDR2 YFSETQ. V was clipped by 1 base and J by 3 bases, with 14 bases between them. The CDR3 protein is CASSLLGGGVYEQYF. The DNA for the CDR3 is TGCGCCAGCAGCTTGCTGGGGGGGGGCGTCTACGAGCAGTACTTC.

CDR3 loop: CATKDRARNQPQHF. The CDR3 nucleotides read TGTGCCACCAAAGACAGGGCTCGCAATCAGCCCCAGCATTTT. J is TRBJ1-5 and V is TRBV27; 7 bases agree with TRBD1. Germline V gene data show CDR1 as MNHEY and CDR2 as SMNVEV (reference sequence). The CDR3 contains 14 residues. After removal of 10 bases from V and 2 bases from J, the junction contained 8 bases not matched to a gene.

The chain combines TRBV24-1 with TRBJ2-3; 7 bases align to TRBD2. Trimming took 4 bases from V and 4 from J; bases not matched to a gene: 7. Germline assignment: CDR1 KGHDR and CDR2 SFDVKD. CDR3 length: 15 residues. The CDR3 reads CATSDPWTSPDTQYF. The CDR3 region has the DNA TGTGCCACCAGTGACCCCTGGACTAGTCCAGATACGCAGTATTTT.

The chain links TRBV5-6 to TRBJ2-3, with D possibly being TRBD2 (7 bases). There are 19 residues in the CDR3. V lost 1 base, J lost 0 bases, and 21 bases lay in between. Germline V gene sequence: CDR1 SGHDT, CDR2 YYEEEE. Here the CDR3 DNA reads TGTGCCAGCAGCTTGTTTGCGGGGGCACAAGTCTTTAGCACAGATACGCAGTATTTT. It yields the protein CASSLFAGAQVFSTDTQYF.

The chain joins TRBV5-1 to TRBJ2-2; D remains unclear. The CDR3 totals 13 residues. V lost 4 bases, J lost 2 bases, and 6 bases lay in between. Per the germline V gene, CDR1 is SGHRS and CDR2 is YFSETQ. The CDR3 loop is CASSDPNTGELFF. CDR3 DNA: TGCGCCAGCAGCGACCCCAACACCGGGGAGCTGTTTTTT.

This clonotype was recorded at least ten times. This chain uses TRBV6-5 with TRBJ2-1; 7 nucleotides align to TRBD2. Germline CDR1 and CDR2: MNHEY and SVGAGI. Trimming at V came to 2 bases and at J to 8 bases, leaving 3 bases not matched to a gene. This CDR3 spans 13 amino acids. The CDR3 nucleotides read TGTGCCAGCAGTTACCCCGCGGGAGATGAGCAGTTCTTC. Translated, it gives CASSYPAGDEQFF.

This clonotype was counted many times. V usage is TRBV4-1 and J usage is TRBJ2-1, with a possible D match to TRBD2 (5 bases). In germline, CDR1 is MGHRA, CDR2 YSYEKL. Between the trimmed V and J ends, which lost 3 bases and 0 bases, there was a span of 27 bases. The CDR3 has 21 amino acids. The CDR3 DNA reads TGCGCCAGCAGCCATCGGACTGGTGGGCTCCCCCCCCGGACCTCCTACAATGAGCAGTTCTTC. It specifies CASSHRTGGLPPRTSYNEQFF.

This clonotype was counted ten times or more. The rearrangement links TRBV5-1 to TRBJ2-5; 13 bases are shared with TRBD2. Germline V gene data show CDR1 as SGHRS and CDR2 as YFSETQ. With 4 bases clipped from V and 4 bases from J, the junction kept 7 bases outside the gene matches. The CDR3 is 16 residues long. This CDR3 reads CASSIGLAGASETQYF. The CDR3 nucleotides read TGCGCCAGCAGCATAGGACTAGCGGGGGCCTCAGAGACCCAGTACTTC.

There are many counts of this clonotype. The chain couples TRBV7-8 to TRBJ2-1; tentative D call: TRBD2 (7 bases). Looked up from germline, CDR1 is SGHVS and CDR2 is FQNEAQ. V was shortened by 4 bases and J by 6 bases, with 19 bases between the two germline ends. The length of the CDR3 is 16 residues. CDR3 sequence reads: CASSSRRWGGSNEQFF. DNA of the CDR3: TGTGCCAGCAGCTCGCGTAGGTGGGGGGGCAGCAATGAGCAGTTCTTC.

The chain carries TRBV5-6 and TRBJ2-1; perhaps D is TRBD1 or TRBD2 (6 bases each). Per germline, CDR1 SGHDT and CDR2 YYEEEE. CDR3 length: 15 amino acids. V gave up 7 bases and J gave up 5 bases, with 19 bases separating them. DNA of the CDR3: TGTGCCAGCCGATCGACGGGGGCAGGGGACAATGAGCAGTTCTTC. Its translation is CASRSTGAGDNEQFF.

In its sample, this clonotype was seen many times. The CDR3 DNA follows: TGTGCCAGCAGTTCAGACGGAGGGGGTCAGCCCCAGCATTTT. Its protein is CASSSDGGGQPQHF. The chain uses TRBV6-2 or TRBV6-3 and TRBJ1-5; weak D call: TRBD1 (6 bases). V lost 4 bases and J 6 bases, leaving 13 bases between the germline ends. Germline CDR1 is MNHEY and CDR2 is SVGEGT. The CDR3 spans 14 residues.

The CDR3 DNA is TGCAGTGGGAGGGGATCTGGGGCCAACGTCCTGACTTTC. This codes for CSGRGSGANVLTF. The chain combines TRBV20-1 with TRBJ2-6; D possibly corresponds to TRBD2 (6 bases). The germline CDR1 and CDR2 sequences are DFQATT and SNEGSKA (reference sequence). The CDR3 loop spans 13 amino acids. V was clipped by 7 bases and J by 1 base, with 8 bases between them.